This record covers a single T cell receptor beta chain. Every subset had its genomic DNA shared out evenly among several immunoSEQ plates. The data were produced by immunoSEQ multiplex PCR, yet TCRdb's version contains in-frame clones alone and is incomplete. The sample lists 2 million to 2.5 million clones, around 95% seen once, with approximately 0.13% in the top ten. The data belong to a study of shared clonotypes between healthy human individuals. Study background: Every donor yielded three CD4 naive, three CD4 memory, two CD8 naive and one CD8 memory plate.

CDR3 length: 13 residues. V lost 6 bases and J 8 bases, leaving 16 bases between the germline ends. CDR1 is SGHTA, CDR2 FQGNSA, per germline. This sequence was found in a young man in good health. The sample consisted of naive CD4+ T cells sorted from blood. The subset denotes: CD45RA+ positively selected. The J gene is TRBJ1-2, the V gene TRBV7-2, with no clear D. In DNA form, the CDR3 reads TGTGCCAGCAGGCGACTCGAGGTGGAGGGCTACACCTTC. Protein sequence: CASRRLEVEGYTF.